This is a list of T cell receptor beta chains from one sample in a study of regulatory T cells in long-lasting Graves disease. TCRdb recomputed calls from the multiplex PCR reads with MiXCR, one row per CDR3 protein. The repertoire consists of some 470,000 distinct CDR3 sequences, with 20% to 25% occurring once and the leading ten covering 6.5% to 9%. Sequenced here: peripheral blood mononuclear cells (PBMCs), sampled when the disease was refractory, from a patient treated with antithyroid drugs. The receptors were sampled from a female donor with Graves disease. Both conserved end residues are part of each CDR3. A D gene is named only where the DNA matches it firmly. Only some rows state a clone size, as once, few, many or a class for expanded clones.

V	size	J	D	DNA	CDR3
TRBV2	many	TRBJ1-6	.	TGTGCCAGCAGGGTCGCGGATAATTCACCCCTCCACTTT	CASRVADNSPLHF
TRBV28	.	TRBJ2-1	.	TGTGCCAGCAGTCAAGAGGAGCAGTTCTTC	CASSQEEQFF
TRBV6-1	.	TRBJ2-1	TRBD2	TGTGCCAGCAGTATGCCGGGACTAGCGATCTATGAGCAGTTCTTC	CASSMPGLAIYEQFF
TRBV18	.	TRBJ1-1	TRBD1	TGTGCCAGCTCACCCGGACAGGGTGGCACTGAAGCTTTCTTT	CASSPGQGGTEAFF
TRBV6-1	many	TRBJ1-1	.	TGTGCCAGCAGTGAAGCGCTCCCGGGCTGGAACACTGAAGCTTTCTTT	CASSEALPGWNTEAFF
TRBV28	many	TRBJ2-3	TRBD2	TGTGCCAGCAGCTTTTCTGACGGGGGGGCGGATACGCAGTATTTT	CASSFSDGGADTQYF
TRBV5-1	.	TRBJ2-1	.	TGCGCCAGCAGCGCCTCCGAGGAGGGGGGGCACAATGAGCAGTTCTTC	CASSASEEGGHNEQFF
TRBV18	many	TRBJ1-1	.	TGTGCCAGCAGTCCCGACCCGAACACTGAAGCTTTCTTT	CASSPDPNTEAFF
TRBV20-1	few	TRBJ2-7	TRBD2	TGCAGTGCCCTTAGCGGGAGAGGCTACGAGCAGTACTTC	CSALSGRGYEQYF
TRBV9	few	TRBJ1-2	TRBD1	TGTGCCAGCAGCCCCCAGGACAGGGGTACGGGTGGCTACACCTTC	CASSPQDRGTGGYTF
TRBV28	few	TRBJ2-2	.	TGTGCCAGCAGTGGCCCGGGACAGAACACCGGGGAGCTGTTTTTT	CASSGPGQNTGELFF
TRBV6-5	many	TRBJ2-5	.	TGTGCCAGCAGTTACCGGCAGGGGAGGGAGACCCAGTACTTC	CASSYRQGRETQYF
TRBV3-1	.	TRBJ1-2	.	TGTGCCAGCAGCCAAGAAATGCGGGGTACTATCTATGGCTACACCTTC	CASSQEMRGTIYGYTF
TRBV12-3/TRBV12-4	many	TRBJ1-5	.	TGTGCCAGCACCTCGGTAGGCGATCAGCCCCAGCATTTT	CASTSVGDQPQHF
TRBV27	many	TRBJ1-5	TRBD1	TGTGCCAGCAGCCCGGACAGGGGGAGCAATCAGCCCCAGCATTTT	CASSPDRGSNQPQHF
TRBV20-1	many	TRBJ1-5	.	TGCAGTGCGTCATCGACAGGAGGAGGCAATCAGCCCCAGCATTTT	CSASSTGGGNQPQHF
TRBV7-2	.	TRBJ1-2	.	TGTGCCAGCAGCTTAACGGACAGAGATAACTATGGCTACACCTTC	CASSLTDRDNYGYTF
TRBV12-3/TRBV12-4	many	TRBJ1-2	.	TGTGCCAGCAGCCAAACGGGGGCAGGCTACACCTTC	CASSQTGAGYTF
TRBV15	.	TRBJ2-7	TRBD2	TGTGCCACCAGCAGAGCGGGAGGTATCTACGAGCAGTACTTC	CATSRAGGIYEQYF
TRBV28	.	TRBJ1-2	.	TGTGCCAGCAGTTCCCCCCCGGGGTCGGGGATTGGCTACACCTTC	CASSSPPGSGIGYTF
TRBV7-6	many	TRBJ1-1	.	TGTGCCAGCAGCTTATTGACGGGGTACATGAACACTGAAGCTTTCTTT	CASSLLTGYMNTEAFF
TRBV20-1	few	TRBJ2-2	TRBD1	TGCAGTGCTAGAGATGGGACAGCGAACACCGGGGAGCTGTTTTTT	CSARDGTANTGELFF
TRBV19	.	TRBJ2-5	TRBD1	TGTGCCAGTAGTAGGACCGGGACAGGGGGACCAGAGACCCAGTACTTC	CASSRTGTGGPETQYF
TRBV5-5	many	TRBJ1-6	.	TGTGCCAGCAGCTTGTTCGAGGATTCACCCCTCCACTTT	CASSLFEDSPLHF
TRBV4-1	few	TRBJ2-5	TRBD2	TGCGCCAGCAGCCAGGGGCCGGGACTAGGAGGGGAGACCCAGTACTTC	CASSQGPGLGGETQYF
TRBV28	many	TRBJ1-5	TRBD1	TGTGCCAGCAGTTTTAGGACAGGGAATCCTTATAGCAATCAGCCCCAGCATTTT	CASSFRTGNPYSNQPQHF
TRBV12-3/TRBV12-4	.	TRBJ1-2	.	TGTGCCAGCAGTCAGCAGGTTAACTATGGCTACACCTTC	CASSQQVNYGYTF
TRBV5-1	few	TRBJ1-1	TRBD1	TGCGCCAGCAGCCGTGGACAGGGTGAGACTGAAGCTTTCTTT	CASSRGQGETEAFF
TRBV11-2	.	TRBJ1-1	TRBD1	TGTGCCAGCAGCTTAGATCACGTCAGGGGGCCCGTGCGGGGCGAAGCTTTCTTT	CASSLDHVRGPVRGEAFF
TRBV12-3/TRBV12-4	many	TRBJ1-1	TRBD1	TGTGCCAGCAGTTCCGACAGGGGCAGGAGCACTGAAGCTTTCTTT	CASSSDRGRSTEAFF
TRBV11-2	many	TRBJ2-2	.	TGTGCCTCTAGGCAAGGGTCAGGATGGACCGGGGAGCTGTTTTTT	CASRQGSGWTGELFF
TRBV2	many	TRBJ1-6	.	TGTGCCAGCAAAGACAGAGCCAATTCACCCCTCCACTTT	CASKDRANSPLHF
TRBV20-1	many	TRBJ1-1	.	TGCAGTGCTAAAAATCCCGGTGTTGACACTGAAGCTTTCTTT	CSAKNPGVDTEAFF
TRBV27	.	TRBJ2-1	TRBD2	TGTGGCGTACGGGGTAGCGGGAGCCTCAAAGACAATGAGCAGTTCTTC	CGVRGSGSLKDNEQFF
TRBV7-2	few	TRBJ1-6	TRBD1	TGTGCCAGCAGCTCGCTGGGGCGACAGGGCGGTAGGAATTCACCCCTCCACTTT	CASSSLGRQGGRNSPLHF
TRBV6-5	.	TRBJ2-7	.	TGTGCCAGCAGTTACAGAGGGGGCGGGAAGGGCTACGAGCAGTACTTC	CASSYRGGGKGYEQYF
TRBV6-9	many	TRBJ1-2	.	TGTGCCAGCAGTTACTCCCCGGTCAACTATGGCTACACCTTC	CASSYSPVNYGYTF
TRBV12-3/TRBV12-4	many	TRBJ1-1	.	TGTGCCAGCAGTTTAAGTCTTCGTGGGGGTTACACTGAAGCTTTCTTT	CASSLSLRGGYTEAFF
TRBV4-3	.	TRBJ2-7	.	TGCGCCAGCAGCCAAGTAGCCACAGGGCCCTACGAGCAGTACTTC	CASSQVATGPYEQYF
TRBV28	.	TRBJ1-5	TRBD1	TGTGCCAGGTACCAGGGGGGAAGGTTCAATCAGCCCCAGCATTTT	CARYQGGRFNQPQHF
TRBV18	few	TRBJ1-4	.	TGTGCCAGCTCAGCACGGACGGATCCAGGAAAACTGTTTTTT	CASSARTDPGKLFF
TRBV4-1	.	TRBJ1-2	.	TGCGCCAGCAGCCAAGGGGGGGGAATTTTCTATGGCTACACCTTC	CASSQGGGIFYGYTF
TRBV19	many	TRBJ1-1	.	TGTGCCAGTAGTATGGTTGGGGGGAGGACTGAAGCTTTCTTT	CASSMVGGRTEAFF
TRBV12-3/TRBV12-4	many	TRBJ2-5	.	TGTGCCAGCAGTTTGAAGGGACCGCCGCAAGAGACCCAGTACTTC	CASSLKGPPQETQYF
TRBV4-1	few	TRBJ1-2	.	TGCGCCAGCAGCCAAGGGGGCATCACCCCCTATGGCTACACCTTC	CASSQGGITPYGYTF
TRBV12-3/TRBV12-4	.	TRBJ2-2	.	TGTGCCAGCATTGTGGGGGCCGGGGAGCTGTTTTTT	CASIVGAGELFF
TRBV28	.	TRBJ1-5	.	TGTGCCAGCAGGATAGACAGGAGCTGGCAGCCCCAGCATTTT	CASRIDRSWQPQHF
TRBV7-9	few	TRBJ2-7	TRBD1	TGTGCCAGCAGCTTAGAGGGGGCCTCGAGCTCCTACGAGCAGTACTTC	CASSLEGASSSYEQYF
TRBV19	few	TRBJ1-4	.	TGTGCCAGTAGTACCTATTTACAGGGTACTAATGAAAAACTGTTTTTT	CASSTYLQGTNEKLFF
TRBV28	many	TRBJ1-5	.	TGTGCCAGCAGTTTATCTGCGGAAAATCAGCCCCAGCATTTT	CASSLSAENQPQHF
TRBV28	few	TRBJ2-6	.	TGTGCCAGCAGTTTATCCTCGGGGTTGCCGGCCCTGACTTTC	CASSLSSGLPALTF
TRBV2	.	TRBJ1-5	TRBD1	TGTGCCAGCGAACCCGGACAGGGGATTTTTAGCAATCAGCCCCAGCATTTT	CASEPGQGIFSNQPQHF
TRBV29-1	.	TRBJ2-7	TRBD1	TGCAGCGTTGACCCGACAGGGGGCGAGCAGTACTTC	CSVDPTGGEQYF
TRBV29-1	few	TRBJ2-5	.	TGCAGCGTTCCGGGCCGCAGTGGGTTGGGGACCCAGTACTTC	CSVPGRSGLGTQYF
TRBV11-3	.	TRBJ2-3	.	TGTGCCAGCAGCTTAGGCGGTGACATCGCAGATACGCAGTATTTT	CASSLGGDIADTQYF
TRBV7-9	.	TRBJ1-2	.	TGTGCCAGCAGCCTTAACCAACCGACGCTGGATGTACGTGGCTACACCTTC	CASSLNQPTLDVRGYTF
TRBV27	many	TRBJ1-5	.	TGTGCCAGCAGGCCGGACGGATCATATCAGCCCCAGCATTTT	CASRPDGSYQPQHF
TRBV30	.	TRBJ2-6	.	TGTGCCTGGAGTGTGACCTCTGGGGCCAACGTCCTGACTTTC	CAWSVTSGANVLTF